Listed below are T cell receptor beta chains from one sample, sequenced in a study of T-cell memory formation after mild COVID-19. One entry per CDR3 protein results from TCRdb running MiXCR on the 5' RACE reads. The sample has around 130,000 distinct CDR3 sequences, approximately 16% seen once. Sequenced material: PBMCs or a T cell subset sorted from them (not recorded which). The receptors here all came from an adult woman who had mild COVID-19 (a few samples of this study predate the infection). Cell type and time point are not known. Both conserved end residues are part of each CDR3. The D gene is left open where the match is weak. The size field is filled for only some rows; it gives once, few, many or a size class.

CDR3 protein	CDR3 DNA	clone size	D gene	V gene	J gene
CASSSRGGAKNNEQFF	TGTGCCAGCAGTTCCCGCGGGGGGGCCAAGAACAATGAGCAGTTCTTC	few	TRBD2	TRBV12-3/TRBV12-4	TRBJ2-1
CSATLGGFTDTQYF	TGCAGTGCTACCCTTGGGGGCTTCACAGATACGCAGTATTTT	few	.	TRBV20-1	TRBJ2-3
CASSPLRRSGMNTEAFF	TGTGCCAGCAGCCCCCTTCGTCGAAGCGGTATGAACACTGAAGCTTTCTTT	.	.	TRBV4-2	TRBJ1-1
CASSLVAGGPNTGELFF	TGCGCCAGCAGCTTGGTAGCGGGAGGGCCAAACACCGGGGAGCTGTTTTTT	.	TRBD2	TRBV5-1	TRBJ2-2
CAWSVVAADTQYF	TGTGCCTGGAGTGTGGTGGCGGCAGATACGCAGTATTTT	.	.	TRBV30	TRBJ2-3
CASSLPVGQAEETQYF	TGCGCCAGCAGCTTGCCAGTCGGCCAAGCAGAGGAGACCCAGTACTTC	few	.	TRBV5-1	TRBJ2-5
CASWAGRIYNEQFF	TGTGCCAGCTGGGCGGGGCGAATCTACAATGAGCAGTTCTTC	few	.	TRBV12-3/TRBV12-4	TRBJ2-1
CASSSGLAGTDTQYF	TGTGCCAGCAGCTCTGGACTAGCGGGCACAGATACGCAGTATTTT	few	TRBD2	TRBV7-3	TRBJ2-3
CASSLVEARETQYF	TGTGCCAGCAGCTTAGTTGAGGCCCGGGAGACCCAGTACTTC	few	.	TRBV7-9	TRBJ2-5
CATGTRGGGRFF	TGTGCCACCGGGACTAGAGGGGGGGGTCGGTTCTTC	.	TRBD2	TRBV27	TRBJ2-1
CASSSPIAGVHEQYF	TGTGCCAGCAGCTCACCTATAGCGGGAGTCCACGAGCAGTACTTC	medium-sized	TRBD2	TRBV11-2	TRBJ2-7
CASSLGVGNSYNEQFF	TGTGCCAGCAGCTTAGGGGTCGGTAACTCCTACAATGAGCAGTTCTTC	.	.	TRBV7-9	TRBJ2-1